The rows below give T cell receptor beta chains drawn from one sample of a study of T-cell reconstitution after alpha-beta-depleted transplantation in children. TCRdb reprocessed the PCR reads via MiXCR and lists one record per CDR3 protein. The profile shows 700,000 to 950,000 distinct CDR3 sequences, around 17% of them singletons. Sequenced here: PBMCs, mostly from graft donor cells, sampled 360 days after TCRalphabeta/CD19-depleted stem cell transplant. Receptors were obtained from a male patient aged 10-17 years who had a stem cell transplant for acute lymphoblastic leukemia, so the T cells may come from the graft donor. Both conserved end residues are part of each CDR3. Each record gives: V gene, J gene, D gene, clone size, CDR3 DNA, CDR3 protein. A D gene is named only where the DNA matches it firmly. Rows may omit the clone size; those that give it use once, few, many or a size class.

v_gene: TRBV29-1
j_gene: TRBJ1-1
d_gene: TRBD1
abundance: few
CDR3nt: TGCAGCGTCCCCGGACAGGGGGCTGGGTTCTTT
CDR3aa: CSVPGQGAGFF

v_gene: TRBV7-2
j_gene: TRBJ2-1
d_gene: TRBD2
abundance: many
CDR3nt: TGTGCCAGCAGGTCCCCTAGCGGGAGAGGTGAGCAGTTCTTC
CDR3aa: CASRSPSGRGEQFF

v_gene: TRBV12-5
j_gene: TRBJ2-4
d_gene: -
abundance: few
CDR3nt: TGTGCTAGTGGTTTGGCCAGGGATGACATTCAGTACTTC
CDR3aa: CASGLARDDIQYF

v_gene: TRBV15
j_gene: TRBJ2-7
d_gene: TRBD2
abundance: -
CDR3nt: TGTGCCACCAGCAGTGGAAAGGGACTAGCGGACTACGAGCAGTACTTC
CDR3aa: CATSSGKGLADYEQYF

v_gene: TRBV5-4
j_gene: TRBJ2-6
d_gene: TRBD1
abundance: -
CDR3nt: TGTGCCAGCAGTCCTATTCGACAGGGACCCTCTGGGGCCAACGTCCTGACTTTC
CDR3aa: CASSPIRQGPSGANVLTF

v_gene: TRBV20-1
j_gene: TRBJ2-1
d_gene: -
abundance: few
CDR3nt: TGCAGTTCCCCGAGGCTAGTGAACAATGAGCAGTTCTTC
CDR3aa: CSSPRLVNNEQFF

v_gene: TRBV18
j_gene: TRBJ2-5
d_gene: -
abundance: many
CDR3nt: TGTGCCAGCTCACCACGCGAGCTAATAGAGACCCAGTACTTC
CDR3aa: CASSPRELIETQYF

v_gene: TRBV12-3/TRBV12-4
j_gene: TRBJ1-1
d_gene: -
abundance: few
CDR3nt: TGTGCCAGCAGTTTCGGGGCTATAAACACTGAAGCTTTCTTT
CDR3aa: CASSFGAINTEAFF

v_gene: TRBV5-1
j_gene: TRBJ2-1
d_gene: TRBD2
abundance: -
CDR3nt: TGCGCCAGCAGCCCAGCCGGACTAGCGGGAGGTGAGCAGTTCTTC
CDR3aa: CASSPAGLAGGEQFF

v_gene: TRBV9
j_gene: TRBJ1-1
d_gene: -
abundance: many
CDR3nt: TGTGCCAGCGGACGGGGTGGGGGGACTGAAGCTTTCTTT
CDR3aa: CASGRGGGTEAFF

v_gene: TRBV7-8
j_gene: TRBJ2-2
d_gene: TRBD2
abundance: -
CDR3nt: TGTGCCAGCAGCTCCCGACTAGCGGGGACCGGGGAGCTGTTTTTT
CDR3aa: CASSSRLAGTGELFF

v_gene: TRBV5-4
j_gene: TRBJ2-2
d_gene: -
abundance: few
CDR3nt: TGTGCCAGCAGCTTGGCGGTCTTGGGGGCCGGGGAGCTGTTTTTT
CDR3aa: CASSLAVLGAGELFF

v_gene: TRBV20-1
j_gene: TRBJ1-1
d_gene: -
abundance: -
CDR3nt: TGCAGTGCTGGGAATAGGAACACTGAAGCTTTCTTT
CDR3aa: CSAGNRNTEAFF

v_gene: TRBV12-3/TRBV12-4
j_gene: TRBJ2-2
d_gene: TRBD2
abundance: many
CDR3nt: TGTGCCAGCAGTCCGAGGACTAGCGGGACCACCGGGGAGCTGTTTTTT
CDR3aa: CASSPRTSGTTGELFF

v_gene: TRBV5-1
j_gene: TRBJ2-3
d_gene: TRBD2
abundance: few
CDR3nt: TGCGCCAGCAGCTTGGAGGGACTAGATGGCGGTACGCAGTATTTT
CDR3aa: CASSLEGLDGGTQYF

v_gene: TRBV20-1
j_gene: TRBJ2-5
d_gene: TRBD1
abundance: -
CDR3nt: TGCAGTGCTACTAGTGGACAGGGGATAGGTCAGGAGACCCAGTACTTC
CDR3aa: CSATSGQGIGQETQYF

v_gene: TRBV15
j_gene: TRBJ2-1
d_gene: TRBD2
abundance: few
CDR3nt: TGTGCCACCAGCAGAGCCCCCTTACTAGCGAGCAATGAGCAGTTCTTC
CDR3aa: CATSRAPLLASNEQFF

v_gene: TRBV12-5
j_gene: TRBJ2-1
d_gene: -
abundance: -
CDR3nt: TGTGCTAGTGGTTTGGTAAGAGGGGCGGAGGGGAGGAATGAGCAGTTCTTC
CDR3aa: CASGLVRGAEGRNEQFF

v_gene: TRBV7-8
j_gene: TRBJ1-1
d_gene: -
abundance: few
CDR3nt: TGTGCCAGCAGCTTATTCGAGAAGGTGACGACTGAAGCTTTCTTT
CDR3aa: CASSLFEKVTTEAFF

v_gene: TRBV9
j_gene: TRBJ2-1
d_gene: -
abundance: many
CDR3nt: TGTGCCAGCAGCGAAATTGAGGGGACTTACAATGAGCAGTTCTTC
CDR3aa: CASSEIEGTYNEQFF

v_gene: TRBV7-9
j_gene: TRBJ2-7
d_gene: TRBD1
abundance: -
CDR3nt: TGTGCCAGCAGCTTACCAGGACAGGGTCGGGGCGAGCAGTACTTC
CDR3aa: CASSLPGQGRGEQYF

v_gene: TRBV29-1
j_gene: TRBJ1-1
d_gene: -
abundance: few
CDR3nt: TGCAGCGTTGGGCTTGGGTGGGACACTGAAGCTTTCTTT
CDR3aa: CSVGLGWDTEAFF

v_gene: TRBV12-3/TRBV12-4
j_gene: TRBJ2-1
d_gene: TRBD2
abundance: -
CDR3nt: TGTGCCAGCAGGTCCGGGACTAGGGCCTACAATGAGCAGTTCTTC
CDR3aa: CASRSGTRAYNEQFF

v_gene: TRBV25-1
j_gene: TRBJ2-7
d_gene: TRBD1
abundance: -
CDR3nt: TGTGCCACCGAATGGACAGGGCGCGAGCAGTACTTC
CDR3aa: CATEWTGREQYF

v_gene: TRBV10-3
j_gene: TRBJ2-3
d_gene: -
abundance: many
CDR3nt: TGTGCCATCAGTGAGCCGGGGCGTGGGAGTGGTGATACGCAGTATTTT
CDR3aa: CAISEPGRGSGDTQYF

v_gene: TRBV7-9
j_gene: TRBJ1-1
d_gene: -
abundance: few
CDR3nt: TGTGTTTTGGACGTAGGGAGACCTATGAACACTGAAGCTTTCTTT
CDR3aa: CVLDVGRPMNTEAFF

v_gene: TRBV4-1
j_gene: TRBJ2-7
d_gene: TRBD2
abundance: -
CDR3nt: TGCGCCAGCAGCCAAGGGCGGGAGGGGTACGAGCAGTACTTC
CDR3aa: CASSQGREGYEQYF

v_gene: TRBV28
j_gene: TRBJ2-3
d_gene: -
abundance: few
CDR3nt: TGTGCCAGCAGTCCCCTGGCCTTGACGACAGATACGCAGTATTTT
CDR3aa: CASSPLALTTDTQYF

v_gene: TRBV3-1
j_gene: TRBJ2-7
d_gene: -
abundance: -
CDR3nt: TGTGCCAGCAGCCTCCTTCTAGACTCCTACGAGCAGTACTTC
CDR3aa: CASSLLLDSYEQYF

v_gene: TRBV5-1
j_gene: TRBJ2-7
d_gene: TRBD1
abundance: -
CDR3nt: TGCGCCAGCAGCGTTCAAGGACAGGGGGCCTACGAGCAGTACTTC
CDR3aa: CASSVQGQGAYEQYF

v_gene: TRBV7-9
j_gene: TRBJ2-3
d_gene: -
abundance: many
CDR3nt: TGTGCCAGCAGCTGGGATACGCAGTATTTT
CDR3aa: CASSWDTQYF

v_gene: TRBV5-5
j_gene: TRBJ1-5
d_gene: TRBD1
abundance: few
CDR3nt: TGTGCCAGCAGCTTGGAAGGGGGCGATCAGCCCCAGCATTTT
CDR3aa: CASSLEGGDQPQHF

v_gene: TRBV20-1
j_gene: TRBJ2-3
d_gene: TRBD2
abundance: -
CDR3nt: TGCAGTGCTACGGGAGATTTGGGGACTAGCGCTAGCACAGATACGCAGTATTTT
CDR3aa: CSATGDLGTSASTDTQYF

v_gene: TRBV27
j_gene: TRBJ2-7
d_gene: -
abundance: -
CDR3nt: TGTGCCAGCAGTTGGGGGAGGCACTACGAGCAGTACTTC
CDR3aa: CASSWGRHYEQYF

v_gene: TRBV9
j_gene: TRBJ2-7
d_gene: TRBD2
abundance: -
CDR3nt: TGTGCCAGCAGCGTAGCGGGGGGGAACTACGAGCAGTACTTC
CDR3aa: CASSVAGGNYEQYF